What follows describes a single TCR beta chain. This record belongs to a study of blood T cell repertoires in COVID-19. Study at large: COVID-19 samples collected from the United States, Italy and Spain covered acute and convalescent phases. The analysed material was cDNA or gDNA that came from T cells, B-cell-depleted T cells, or PBMCs.

In the original processing: Amplification of reference gene primers was used by the study to estimate nucleated cell counts. Here immunoSEQ multiplex PCR was the method, and the copy in TCRdb shows in-frame clones only, minus some. From that table come the V and J calls and clone size; the DNA was used to work out D and trimming. The sample shows 150,000 to 200,000 clones, approximately 87% of them seen only once. Trimming at V came to 3 bases and at J to 0 bases, leaving 4 bases not matched to a gene. The CDR3 contains 15 residues. The germline V gene has CDR1 ENHRY and CDR2 SYGVKD. Enrolled during active infection, Seattle patients were then followed longitudinally.

This chain uses TRBV10-3 with TRBJ1-2; 7 positions match TRBD1. The receptor's source is a woman aged 55-69 years with COVID-19, enrolled during active disease. The sample comprised peripheral blood. CDR3 nucleotide sequence: TGTGCCATCAGTGATCCCGGGACAGCTAACTATGGCTACACCTTC. Residues: CAISDPGTANYGYTF.